The 15 T cell receptor beta chains given below trace back to one sample, sequenced in a study of post-analysis software for immune sequencing data. Points from the study as a whole: About five TRBV segments occurring more often in patients than controls included TRBV5-6, TRBV5-1 and TRBV20-1.

Unique molecular identifiers had been added to the TCR beta cDNA libraries. TCRdb recomputed calls from the PCR reads with MiXCR, one row per CDR3 protein. The sample holds around 700,000 distinct CDR3 sequences, around 64% seen once. These receptors have no known antigen. The sequencing sample was made of blood. These receptors were taken from a girl aged 2-10 years with multiple sclerosis.

The sample holds a few counts of this clonotype. The chain is built from TRBV11-2 and TRBJ2-1; D unresolved. CDR3 length equals 13 residues. CDR1 is SGHAT, CDR2 FQNNGV, per germline. V gave up 5 bases and J gave up 10 bases, with 15 bases separating them. This chain's CDR3 is CASSPPALQEQFF. For the CDR3, the DNA is TGTGCCAGCAGCCCACCGGCCCTACAAGAGCAGTTCTTC.

This chain uses TRBV15 with TRBJ2-5, with D tentatively TRBD1 or TRBD2 (5 bases each). CDR3 size: 14 residues. V was clipped by 4 bases and J by 11 bases, with 20 bases between them. The germline gives CDR1 LNHNV, CDR2 YYDKDF (reference sequence). CDR3 bases: TGTGCCACCAGCAAAAGTAGCGTGGGGGATGAGCAGTACTTC. Its protein is CATSKSSVGDEQYF.

V gene TRBV5-1 combines with J gene TRBJ2-7, with a weak D call TRBD2 (7 bases). Trimming left V 3 bases short and J 2 bases short, with 12 bases between. Per the germline V gene, CDR1 is SGHRS and CDR2 is YFSETQ. The CDR3 consists of 14 residues. Here the CDR3 reads CASSWGGLTYEQYF. CDR3 DNA sequence: TGCGCCAGCAGCTGGGGGGGCCTTACCTACGAGCAGTACTTC.

This clonotype showed up just a few times. The chain recombines TRBV4-2 with TRBJ2-1; D gene uncertain. V dropped 1 base and J dropped 3 bases, with 13 bases sitting between them. This CDR3 has 16 residues. In germline, CDR1 is LGHNA, CDR2 YNFKEQ. CDR3 bases: TGTGCCAGCAGCCAAGTCGGTAAGGGCAACTACAATGAGCAGTTCTTC. It codes for CASSQVGKGNYNEQFF.

Only a few counts were recorded for this clonotype. V is TRBV6-5 and J is TRBJ2-7; D tentatively fits TRBD1 or TRBD2 (5 bases each). The CDR3 sequence is 15 residues long. Germline lookup yields CDR1 MNHEY and CDR2 SVGAGI. Trimming stripped 6 bases from V and 0 bases from J, with 15 bases between. CDR3: CASRPGPASSYEQYF. CDR3 nucleotide sequence: TGTGCCAGCAGACCGGGACCCGCGAGCTCCTACGAGCAGTACTTC.

The chain carries TRBV20-1 and TRBJ2-3, with unresolved D. CDR3 length equals 12 residues. The germline CDR1 and CDR2 sequences are DFQATT and SNEGSKA (reference sequence). Trimming stripped 0 bases from V and 6 bases from J, with 7 bases between. CDR3 protein: CSARENGDTQYF. The CDR3 DNA sequence: TGCAGTGCTAGAGAGAACGGGGATACGCAGTATTTT.

This clonotype appeared once. The CDR3 is CASSPYSGLYYEQYF. In DNA form, the CDR3 reads TGTGCCAGCAGCCCCTACTCAGGGCTCTACTACGAGCAGTACTTC. This chain connects TRBV9 to TRBJ2-7, with TRBD1 as a possible D gene (5 bases). Germline V gene sequence: CDR1 SGDLS, CDR2 YYNGEE. This CDR3 is built from 15 residues. Trimming took 4 bases from V and 3 from J, leaving 17 bases between them.

The chain couples TRBV6-4 to TRBJ2-1, with 9 bases that match TRBD2. Germline assignment: CDR1 MRHNA and CDR2 SNTAGT. This CDR3 comprises 16 residues. The J segment lost 7 bases and the V segment lost 0 bases, leaving 7 bases of the junction unmatched. CDR3 coding DNA: TGTGCCAGCAGTGACTCCAGCGGGGGGCCTTATAATGAGCAGTTCTTC. Protein sequence: CASSDSSGGPYNEQFF.

A few counts support this clonotype. This chain joins TRBV29-1 and TRBJ2-5; D is uncertain. CDR3 length: 11 residues. CDR1 and CDR2 from the germline V gene are SQVTM and ANQGSEA. V was shortened by 6 bases and J by 1 base, with 6 bases between the two germline ends. CDR3 in amino acids: CSVLIQETQYF. The CDR3 bases are TGCAGCGTCCTTATCCAAGAGACCCAGTACTTC. The full variable domain, completed using reference TRBV29-1 and TRBJ2-5, is SAVISQKPSRDICQRGTSLTIQCQVDSQVTMMFWYRQQPGQSLTLIATANQGSEATYESGFVIDKFPISRPNLTFSTLTVSNMSPEDSSIYLCSVLIQETQYFGPGTRLLVL.

This chain uses TRBV13 with TRBJ2-3, with D maybe TRBD1 (6 bases). The germline V gene encodes CDR1 PRHDT and CDR2 FYEKMQ (reference sequence). The CDR3 totals 14 residues. V was shortened by 5 bases and J by 2 bases, with 11 bases between the two germline ends. CDR3 amino acids: CASSLRQVTDTQYF. For the CDR3, the DNA is TGTGCCAGCAGCCTAAGACAGGTCACAGATACGCAGTATTTT.

The gene calls are TRBV12-3 or TRBV12-4 and TRBJ1-2; D is possibly TRBD1 (6 bases). Trimming stripped 1 base from V and 3 bases from J, with 12 bases between. The CDR3 runs 15 residues. The CDR3 is CASSLGGRGYYGYTF. For the CDR3, the DNA is TGTGCCAGCAGTTTAGGTGGCAGGGGTTACTATGGCTACACCTTC.

J is TRBJ2-1 and V is TRBV9; TRBD2 might be the D (5 bases). Germline values: CDR1 SGDLS, CDR2 YYNGEE. Trimming took 1 base from V and 8 from J, leaving 22 bases between them. CDR3 size: 17 residues. The CDR3 region is CASSVPLDSPSVDEQFF. The CDR3, as DNA: TGTGCCAGCAGCGTACCGCTGGACTCCCCGTCTGTGGATGAGCAGTTCTTC.

This rearrangement joins TRBV7-2 to TRBJ1-2; the match to TRBD1 covers 10 bases. This CDR3 is built from 15 residues. V shed 5 bases, J shed 3 bases, and the junction held 6 bases outside the gene matches. CDR1 and CDR2 from the germline V gene are SGHTA and FQGNSA. CDR3 sequence: CASSQGQGNYYGYTF. In DNA, the CDR3 is TGTGCCAGCAGCCAGGGACAGGGGAACTACTATGGCTACACCTTC.

The chain carries TRBV7-2 and TRBJ1-6; D unclear. CDR1 SGHTA and CDR2 FQGNSA come from the germline V gene. The CDR3 runs 16 residues. Trimming took 5 bases from V and 5 from J, leaving 16 bases between them. CDR3 DNA sequence: TGTGCCAGCAGCCTAGAGTCCGGATCTAATAATTCACCCCTCCACTTT. As protein: CASSLESGSNNSPLHF. The full variable domain, with the rest looked up from reference TRBV7-2 and TRBJ1-6, is GAGVSQSPSNKVTEKGKDVELRCDPISGHTALYWYRQSLGQGLEFLIYFQGNSAPDKSGLPSDRFSAERTGGSVSTLTIQRTQQEDSAVYLCASSLESGSNNSPLHFGNGTRLTVT.

The chain recombines TRBV11-1 with TRBJ2-5, with 16 bases lining up with TRBD2. Trimming removed 4 bases from V and 3 bases from J; junction bases left unmatched: 17. Germline CDR1 is SGHAT and CDR2 is FQDESV (reference sequence). This CDR3 is built from 21 residues. The CDR3 loop is CASSSPPPGLAGGPLEETQYF. The CDR3 nucleotides are TGTGCCAGCAGCTCACCTCCACCGGGACTAGCGGGGGGGCCTCTCGAAGAGACCCAGTACTTC. Filled out from reference TRBV11-1 and TRBJ2-5, the complete variable domain reads EAEVAQSPRYKITEKSQAVAFWCDPISGHATLYWYRQILGQGPELLVQFQDESVVDDSQLPKDRFSAERLKGVDSTLKIQPAELGDSAMYLCASSSPPPGLAGGPLEETQYFGPGTRLLVL.